This TCR beta chain was captured by sequencing in a study of identical twins. The CDR3 has 17 residues. V shed 5 bases and J 3 bases; nucleotides not matched to a gene: 11. This clonotype was seen at least ten times. Via MiXCR, TCRdb re-called the 5' RACE reads, giving one row per CDR3 protein. The table includes around 670,000 distinct CDR3 sequences, approximately 6% detected once. This clonotype originated in a man between 18 and 29 years old in good health. The chain couples TRBV12-3 or TRBV12-4 to TRBJ2-2; TRBD1 agrees at 8 bases. The sample was naive T cells sorted from blood. The CDR3: CASSLYRTGLDTGELFF. CDR3 sequence (DNA): TGTGCCAGCAGTCTCTACCGGACAGGGCTGGACACCGGGGAGCTGTTTTTT.